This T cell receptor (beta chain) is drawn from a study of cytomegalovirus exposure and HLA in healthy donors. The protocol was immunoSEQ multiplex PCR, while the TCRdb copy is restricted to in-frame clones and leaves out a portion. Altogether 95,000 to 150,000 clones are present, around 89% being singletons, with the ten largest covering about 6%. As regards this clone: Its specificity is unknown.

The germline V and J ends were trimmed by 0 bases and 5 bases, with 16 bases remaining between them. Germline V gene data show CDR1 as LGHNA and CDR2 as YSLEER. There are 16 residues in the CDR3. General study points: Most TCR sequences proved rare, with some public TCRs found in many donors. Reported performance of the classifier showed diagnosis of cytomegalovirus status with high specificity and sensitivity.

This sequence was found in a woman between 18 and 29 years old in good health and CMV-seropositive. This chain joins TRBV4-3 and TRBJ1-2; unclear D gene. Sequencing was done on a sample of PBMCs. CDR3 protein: CASSQDSAGETYGYTF. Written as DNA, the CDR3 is TGCGCCAGCAGCCAAGATTCGGCGGGAGAAACTTATGGCTACACCTTC.